Each of the 9 T cell receptor beta chains below was sequenced from the same sample in a study of blood T cell repertoires in COVID-19 (dated by TCRdb to the early 2020s). The library was prepared using the immunoSEQ multiplex PCR assay. TCRdb's version of the immuneACCESS table is confined to in-frame rearrangements and falls short of the full clone set. An unresolved V gene accounts for under half of the shortfall where checked; the remainder is of unknown origin. The sample includes some 130,000 clones, with roughly 90% observed a single time. Under 2.5% of the sample goes to the ten largest clones. The sequencing input was PBMCs or T cells enriched from blood (not recorded which). These receptors were collected from a woman in her fifties or sixties who had recovered from COVID-19.

The chain couples TRBV19 to TRBJ1-1; the D gene is possibly TRBD1 (5 bases). CDR3 length equals 14 residues. Trimming shortened V by 4 bases and J by 1 base, and 10 bases separated the two germline ends. Germline V gene lookup returns CDR1 LNHDA and CDR2 SQIVND (reference sequence). As DNA, the CDR3 is TGTGCCAGTAGTAAGGGGCGGTCGAACACTGAAGCTTTCTTT. Its protein is CASSKGRSNTEAFF.

CDR3 nucleotides: TGCGCCAGCAGCCAGGGACAGAGGAACACCGGGGAGCTGTTTTTT. Translating it yields CASSQGQRNTGELFF. This chain joins TRBV5-1 and TRBJ2-2; 7 nucleotides align to TRBD1. Germline assignment: CDR1 SGHRS and CDR2 YFSETQ. The CDR3 contains 15 residues. V was pared by 4 bases and J by 1 base, with 4 bases of the junction left unmatched.

This clone was observed a single time. The chain is built from TRBV6-5 and TRBJ2-7; D might be TRBD2 (6 bases). The CDR3 is 10 amino acids. Per germline, CDR1 MNHEY and CDR2 SVGAGI. V dropped 8 bases and J dropped 5 bases, with 7 bases sitting between them. In DNA form, the CDR3 reads TGTGCCAGCGGGGGGAACGAGCAGTACTTC. Translation gives CASGGNEQYF.

The CDR3, as DNA: TGTGCCAGCAGTGCTGGACAGGCCGAGGTTCAGCCCCAGCATTTT. It encodes CASSAGQAEVQPQHF. The chain is built from TRBV2 and TRBJ1-5, with 7 bases lining up with TRBD1. V lost 4 bases and J lost 6; bases outside the gene matches: 9. CDR1 SNHLY and CDR2 FYNNEI come from the germline V gene. This CDR3 comprises 15 residues.

The J gene is TRBJ2-3, the V gene TRBV11-2, with D possibly being TRBD2 (5 bases). V was clipped by 6 bases and J by 2 bases, with 15 bases between them. This CDR3 spans 15 amino acids. Germline V gene sequence: CDR1 SGHAT, CDR2 FQNNGV. Written as DNA, the CDR3 is TGTGCCAGCAGGGGTTCGACGGGAATCACAGATACGCAGTATTTT. Translation: CASRGSTGITDTQYF.

This clone was recorded a few times. The chain uses TRBV12-5 and TRBJ1-5, with 8 bases aligning to TRBD1. J was trimmed by 3 bases and V by 5 bases; bases with no gene match: 12. This CDR3 comprises 17 residues. Germline-derived CDR1 and CDR2 are LGHNT and FRNRAP. The CDR3 is CASGDDDRGWINQPQHF. The CDR3 DNA follows: TGTGCTAGTGGTGACGATGACAGGGGTTGGATCAATCAGCCCCAGCATTTT.

The CDR3, as DNA: TGTGCCAGCAGTTTGCGCAATGAGCAGTTCTTC. Protein product: CASSLRNEQFF. V is TRBV12-3 or TRBV12-4 and J is TRBJ2-1; D not certain. This CDR3 is built from 11 residues. V lost 3 bases to trimming and J lost 6 bases, with 3 bases between them.

The chain couples TRBV2 to TRBJ1-1, with 7 bases lining up with TRBD1. The CDR3 length is 15 residues. CDR1 and CDR2 from the germline V gene are SNHLY and FYNNEI. The V segment lost 0 bases and the J segment 4 bases; nucleotides outside the gene matches: 5. The chain's CDR3 is CASSEATGATTEAFF. The CDR3 DNA follows: TGTGCCAGCAGTGAAGCAACAGGGGCTACCACTGAAGCTTTCTTT. The variable domain in full, with the rest retrieved from reference TRBV2 and TRBJ1-1, is EPEVTQTPSHQVTQMGQEVILRCVPISNHLYFYWYRQILGQKVEFLVSFYNNEISEKSEIFDDQFSVERPDGSNFTLKIRSTKLEDSAMYFCASSEATGATTEAFFGQGTRLTVV.

The table lists this clone with a count of one. This chain uses TRBV12-5 with TRBJ2-5, with no clear D. Germline assignment: CDR1 LGHNT and CDR2 FRNRAP. The CDR3 is made up of 12 amino acids. V gave up 4 bases and J gave up 5 bases, with 8 bases separating them. This CDR3 reads CASGSTYETQYF. The DNA of the CDR3 is TGTGCTAGTGGTTCGACATACGAGACCCAGTACTTC. The whole variable domain, filled in from reference TRBV12-5 and TRBJ2-5, reads DARVTQTPRHKVTEMGQEVTMRCQPILGHNTVFWYRQTMMQGLELLAYFRNRAPLDDSGMPKDRFSAEMPDATLATLKIQPSEPRDSAVYFCASGSTYETQYFGPGTRLLVL.